The present TCR beta chain was sequenced within a study of T cell responses to AZD1222 COVID-19 vaccine. General study results and limits: Repertoire collection took place solely once the T cell response had peaked.

A note on this clone: As yet, its antigen is unknown.

Trimming at V came to 2 bases and at J to 5 bases, leaving 2 bases not matched to a gene. Germline values: CDR1 SNHLY, CDR2 FYNNEI. The CDR3 length is 13 residues. The protocol was immunoSEQ multiplex PCR, while the TCRdb copy is restricted to in-frame clones and leaves out a portion. The sample holds roughly 180,000 clones, approximately 91% seen once. The sample here was peripheral blood, taken 28 days after the second AZD1222 dose. The clonotype was recovered from an adult who received the AZD1222 COVID-19 vaccine. V is TRBV2 and J is TRBJ1-1, with TRBD1 matching over 7 bases. CDR3: CASSERGRTEAFF. CDR3 in DNA: TGTGCCAGCAGTGAAAGGGGGCGAACTGAAGCTTTCTTT.